A selection of T cell receptor beta chains follows, all from one sample in a study of T cells in Graves' hyperthyroidism and ophthalmopathy. TCRdb reprocessed the multiplex PCR reads with MiXCR, giving one entry per CDR3 protein. The data show 300,000 to 350,000 distinct CDR3 sequences, 14% seen once. The sequencing input was blood. All receptors come from a woman in her twenties or thirties with Graves' hyperthyroidism. Each CDR3 is given with its conserved first and last residue. The D gene is left open where the match is weak. Only part of the rows carry a size: once, few, many, or a class if the clone is expanded.

clone size: .
V gene: TRBV5-4
D gene: .
J gene: TRBJ1-1
CDR3 DNA: TGTGCCAGCAGCTTTTGGGCAGGGGACCCTGAAGCTTTCTTT
CDR3 protein: CASSFWAGDPEAFF

clone size: .
V gene: TRBV5-6
D gene: .
J gene: TRBJ2-6
CDR3 DNA: TGTGCCAGCAGCCGCGTGGCCAACGTCCTGACTTTC
CDR3 protein: CASSRVANVLTF

clone size: .
V gene: TRBV15
D gene: .
J gene: TRBJ2-5
CDR3 DNA: TGTGCCACCAGTCCCGGGGAGTGGGGAGGAGAGACCCAGTACTTC
CDR3 protein: CATSPGEWGGETQYF

clone size: few
V gene: TRBV3-1
D gene: .
J gene: TRBJ2-3
CDR3 DNA: TGTGCCAGCAGCCAGGCCCCCCCAGATACGCAGTATTTT
CDR3 protein: CASSQAPPDTQYF

clone size: many
V gene: TRBV29-1
D gene: .
J gene: TRBJ2-7
CDR3 DNA: TGCAGCGTCGCGGACCAGAACTACGAGCAGTACTTC
CDR3 protein: CSVADQNYEQYF

clone size: many
V gene: TRBV19
D gene: .
J gene: TRBJ1-5
CDR3 DNA: TGTGCCAGTAGTATGGAGGGGCTGAGGGGAAATCAGCCCCAGCATTTT
CDR3 protein: CASSMEGLRGNQPQHF

clone size: many
V gene: TRBV24-1
D gene: .
J gene: TRBJ2-5
CDR3 DNA: TGTGCCACCAGTGATGGCTTTAGAGAGACCCAGTACTTC
CDR3 protein: CATSDGFRETQYF

clone size: .
V gene: TRBV11-2
D gene: TRBD1
J gene: TRBJ2-3
CDR3 DNA: TGTGCCAGCAGCTACCGGGGACAGGGGAGTATTACAGATACGCAGTATTTT
CDR3 protein: CASSYRGQGSITDTQYF

clone size: few
V gene: TRBV29-1
D gene: .
J gene: TRBJ2-7
CDR3 DNA: TGCAGCGTCTTGACCGAATACGAGCAGTACTTC
CDR3 protein: CSVLTEYEQYF

clone size: many
V gene: TRBV27
D gene: TRBD1
J gene: TRBJ1-5
CDR3 DNA: TGTGCCAGCAGTTCAACAACGGGACAGGGGTTTGTCAATCAGCCCCAGCATTTT
CDR3 protein: CASSSTTGQGFVNQPQHF

clone size: many
V gene: TRBV5-1
D gene: TRBD2
J gene: TRBJ2-1
CDR3 DNA: TGCGCCAGCAGCGTCGTTAGCGGGAAAGGTGAGCAGTTCTTC
CDR3 protein: CASSVVSGKGEQFF

clone size: few
V gene: TRBV20-1
D gene: .
J gene: TRBJ2-2
CDR3 DNA: TGCAGTGCCATACCCGGGAGGAACACCGGGGAGCTGTTTTTT
CDR3 protein: CSAIPGRNTGELFF

clone size: .
V gene: TRBV6-9
D gene: TRBD1
J gene: TRBJ2-4
CDR3 DNA: TGTGCCAGCAGTTCCGGACAGGGAGCTGTAAACATTCAGTACTTC
CDR3 protein: CASSSGQGAVNIQYF

clone size: many
V gene: TRBV30
D gene: .
J gene: TRBJ2-7
CDR3 DNA: TGTGCCTGGCGTGGCGGTTTGGGCAGGGACAACGAGCAGTACTTC
CDR3 protein: CAWRGGLGRDNEQYF

clone size: .
V gene: TRBV27
D gene: .
J gene: TRBJ1-2
CDR3 DNA: TGTGCCAGCAGTTTATCCGGGACATTCTATGGCTACACCTTC
CDR3 protein: CASSLSGTFYGYTF

clone size: many
V gene: TRBV20-1
D gene: .
J gene: TRBJ1-1
CDR3 DNA: TGCAGTGCTAGATCTGGACGGATCTATATGAACACTGAAGCTTTCTTT
CDR3 protein: CSARSGRIYMNTEAFF

clone size: many
V gene: TRBV28
D gene: TRBD2
J gene: TRBJ2-1
CDR3 DNA: TGTGCCAGCAGTTCCCGACTAGCGGGTACCTACAATGAGCAGTTCTTC
CDR3 protein: CASSSRLAGTYNEQFF

clone size: many
V gene: TRBV12-3/TRBV12-4
D gene: TRBD2
J gene: TRBJ2-1
CDR3 DNA: TGTGCCAGCAGTTCCGGACTAGCGGGAGTCTACAATGAGCAGTTCTTC
CDR3 protein: CASSSGLAGVYNEQFF

clone size: once
V gene: TRBV7-9
D gene: .
J gene: TRBJ1-6
CDR3 DNA: TGTGCCAGCAGCCCTTCACAGGGAGAAGAAAATTCACCCCTCCACTTT
CDR3 protein: CASSPSQGEENSPLHF

clone size: few
V gene: TRBV5-5
D gene: .
J gene: TRBJ2-7
CDR3 DNA: TGTGCCAGCAGCTTTGTACATACCATAGACGAGCAGTACTTC
CDR3 protein: CASSFVHTIDEQYF

clone size: few
V gene: TRBV10-3
D gene: TRBD2
J gene: TRBJ2-3
CDR3 DNA: TGTGCCGTCAGTCCAGCGGGGGGGGGAGATACGCAGTATTTT
CDR3 protein: CAVSPAGGGDTQYF

clone size: many
V gene: TRBV2
D gene: TRBD1
J gene: TRBJ2-4
CDR3 DNA: TGTGCCAGCAGTGAAGGTAAAGGGACAGTAGAAAACATTCAGTACTTC
CDR3 protein: CASSEGKGTVENIQYF

clone size: .
V gene: TRBV20-1
D gene: .
J gene: TRBJ2-6
CDR3 DNA: TGCAGTGCCCGATCCCAAGGAAGGGCCAACGTCCTGACTTTC
CDR3 protein: CSARSQGRANVLTF

clone size: many
V gene: TRBV6-1
D gene: .
J gene: TRBJ1-1
CDR3 DNA: TGTGCCAGCAGGGTGGCGAACACTGAAGCTTTCTTT
CDR3 protein: CASRVANTEAFF

clone size: few
V gene: TRBV7-3
D gene: TRBD2
J gene: TRBJ2-1
CDR3 DNA: TGTGCCAGCAGCTTTACTCTAGCGGACTACAATGAGCAGTTCTTC
CDR3 protein: CASSFTLADYNEQFF

clone size: many
V gene: TRBV14
D gene: .
J gene: TRBJ1-3
CDR3 DNA: TGTGCCAGCAGCCCTCGTGTAGGGAGGCCTGGAAACACCATATATTTT
CDR3 protein: CASSPRVGRPGNTIYF

clone size: many
V gene: TRBV7-9
D gene: TRBD1
J gene: TRBJ1-1
CDR3 DNA: TGTGCCAGCAGCTACGGGGGACAGGCCGGGGGAGCTTTCTTT
CDR3 protein: CASSYGGQAGGAFF

clone size: .
V gene: TRBV6-1
D gene: TRBD2
J gene: TRBJ2-5
CDR3 DNA: TGTGCCACGAGGCTAGCGGTAGGGGAGACCCAGTACTTC
CDR3 protein: CATRLAVGETQYF

clone size: many
V gene: TRBV6-1
D gene: TRBD1
J gene: TRBJ1-2
CDR3 DNA: TGTGCCAGCAGTGAATCAATCCTCACAGGGGGCGTTGGCTACACCTTC
CDR3 protein: CASSESILTGGVGYTF

clone size: .
V gene: TRBV11-2
D gene: TRBD1
J gene: TRBJ2-7
CDR3 DNA: TGTGCCAGCAGCTTAGCGGGGGGACAGGGCTACGAGCAGTACTTC
CDR3 protein: CASSLAGGQGYEQYF

clone size: .
V gene: TRBV7-3
D gene: TRBD1
J gene: TRBJ2-2
CDR3 DNA: TGTGCCAGCAGCTCGGGCGGACAGGAGCTAAGAAGGGCCGGGGAGCTGTTTTTT
CDR3 protein: CASSSGGQELRRAGELFF

clone size: many
V gene: TRBV5-1
D gene: .
J gene: TRBJ1-3
CDR3 DNA: TGCGCCAGCAGCGAAGGGCCGAACTCTGGAAACACCATATATTTT
CDR3 protein: CASSEGPNSGNTIYF

clone size: few
V gene: TRBV7-9
D gene: .
J gene: TRBJ1-1
CDR3 DNA: TGTGCCAGCAGCTTTAAGGGGGTTATTTTCTTCTTT
CDR3 protein: CASSFKGVIFFF

clone size: many
V gene: TRBV28
D gene: .
J gene: TRBJ2-2
CDR3 DNA: TGTGCCAGTGCGGCGGGCTCCTTGAACACCGGGGAGCTGTTTTTT
CDR3 protein: CASAAGSLNTGELFF

clone size: many
V gene: TRBV20-1
D gene: .
J gene: TRBJ2-5
CDR3 DNA: TGCAGTGCTCTCGAACTAGGGAAAGAGACCCAGTACTTC
CDR3 protein: CSALELGKETQYF

clone size: many
V gene: TRBV19
D gene: .
J gene: TRBJ2-6
CDR3 DNA: TGTGCCAGTAGTGGGACAGGGGCCAACGTCCTGACTTTC
CDR3 protein: CASSGTGANVLTF

clone size: once
V gene: TRBV27
D gene: .
J gene: TRBJ1-5
CDR3 DNA: TGTGCCGGCAGTTTATTGAGGTCAGACCAGCCCCAGCATTTT
CDR3 protein: CAGSLLRSDQPQHF

clone size: few
V gene: TRBV30
D gene: .
J gene: TRBJ1-2
CDR3 DNA: TGTGCCTGGAAGGTTGCGGATGGCTACACCTTC
CDR3 protein: CAWKVADGYTF

clone size: many
V gene: TRBV3-1
D gene: .
J gene: TRBJ2-3
CDR3 DNA: TGTGCCAGCAGGGACTCGCACCTCGGCCTCACAGATACGCAGTATTTT
CDR3 protein: CASRDSHLGLTDTQYF

clone size: many
V gene: TRBV6-1
D gene: .
J gene: TRBJ1-2
CDR3 DNA: TGTGCCAGCATCACTGGACAGACACTAACTAACTATGGCTACACCTTC
CDR3 protein: CASITGQTLTNYGYTF

clone size: few
V gene: TRBV2
D gene: .
J gene: TRBJ1-4
CDR3 DNA: TGTGCCAGCAACAGGGATAGGAATGAAAAACTGTTTTTT
CDR3 protein: CASNRDRNEKLFF

clone size: few
V gene: TRBV6-2/TRBV6-3
D gene: .
J gene: TRBJ2-1
CDR3 DNA: TGTGCCAGCAGTTACCGGGCAAGTTACAATGAGCAGTTCTTC
CDR3 protein: CASSYRASYNEQFF

clone size: few
V gene: TRBV7-9
D gene: .
J gene: TRBJ2-3
CDR3 DNA: TGTGCCAGCAGCCGCCGACTAGAGGGTACAGATACGCAGTATTTT
CDR3 protein: CASSRRLEGTDTQYF

clone size: many
V gene: TRBV29-1
D gene: TRBD2
J gene: TRBJ2-7
CDR3 DNA: TGCAGCGTTGAAGCGGGGACTAGCGGCTACGAGCAGTACTTC
CDR3 protein: CSVEAGTSGYEQYF

clone size: many
V gene: TRBV25-1
D gene: .
J gene: TRBJ1-2
CDR3 DNA: TGTGCCAGCAGTGAATCTGGGGAGTATGGCTACACCTTC
CDR3 protein: CASSESGEYGYTF

clone size: few
V gene: TRBV18
D gene: TRBD2
J gene: TRBJ2-3
CDR3 DNA: TGTGCCAGCTCACCGCTAGCGGGAGTACACACAGATACGCAGTATTTT
CDR3 protein: CASSPLAGVHTDTQYF

clone size: .
V gene: TRBV9
D gene: TRBD2
J gene: TRBJ2-5
CDR3 DNA: TGTGCCAGCAGCGTTGCCGGGACTATCAAAGAGACCCAGTACTTC
CDR3 protein: CASSVAGTIKETQYF

clone size: many
V gene: TRBV12-3/TRBV12-4
D gene: TRBD1
J gene: TRBJ2-1
CDR3 DNA: TGTGCCAGCAGTTTGACAGGGGCTTCCAATGAGCAGTTCTTC
CDR3 protein: CASSLTGASNEQFF

clone size: .
V gene: TRBV27
D gene: .
J gene: TRBJ1-2
CDR3 DNA: TGTGCCAGCAGTATTGGGAGGTCTAACTATGGCTACACCTTC
CDR3 protein: CASSIGRSNYGYTF

clone size: many
V gene: TRBV12-3/TRBV12-4
D gene: .
J gene: TRBJ2-7
CDR3 DNA: TGTGCCAGCAGGCCGGACCTGTCCTACGAGCAGTACTTC
CDR3 protein: CASRPDLSYEQYF

clone size: many
V gene: TRBV28
D gene: .
J gene: TRBJ2-7
CDR3 DNA: TGTGCCAGCAGTTTCGACGGGAGCCTCTCCTACGAGCAGTACTTC
CDR3 protein: CASSFDGSLSYEQYF

clone size: .
V gene: TRBV20-1
D gene: .
J gene: TRBJ2-1
CDR3 DNA: TGCAGTGCTATAAAGGGGACCGGTTCCTACAATGAGCAGTTCTTC
CDR3 protein: CSAIKGTGSYNEQFF

clone size: .
V gene: TRBV6-1
D gene: .
J gene: TRBJ2-3
CDR3 DNA: TGTCCCAGCAGTAGGGGAATCGGAACAGATACGCAGTATTTT
CDR3 protein: CPSSRGIGTDTQYF

clone size: few
V gene: TRBV6-5
D gene: .
J gene: TRBJ2-7
CDR3 DNA: TGTGCCAGCAGTTACTCCACCTTCGGGGAGAGGGGGGAAAACGAGCAGTACTTC
CDR3 protein: CASSYSTFGERGENEQYF

clone size: many
V gene: TRBV28
D gene: .
J gene: TRBJ1-1
CDR3 DNA: TGTGCCAGCAGTTCCGAAAAGGGGACCTTGAACACTGAAGCTTTCTTT
CDR3 protein: CASSSEKGTLNTEAFF